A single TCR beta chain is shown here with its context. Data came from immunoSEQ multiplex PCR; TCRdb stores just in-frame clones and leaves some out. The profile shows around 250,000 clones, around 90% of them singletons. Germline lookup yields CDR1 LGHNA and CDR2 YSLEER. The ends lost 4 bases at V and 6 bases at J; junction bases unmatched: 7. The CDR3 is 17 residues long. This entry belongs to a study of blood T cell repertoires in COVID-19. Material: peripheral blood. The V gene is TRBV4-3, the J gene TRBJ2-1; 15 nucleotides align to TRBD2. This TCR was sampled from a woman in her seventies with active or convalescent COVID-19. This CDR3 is CASSRGLAGGYSNEQFF. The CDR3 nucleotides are TGCGCCAGCAGCCGTGGACTAGCGGGGGGGTATAGCAATGAGCAGTTCTTC.